The clone carrying this T cell receptor beta chain was recorded once. Its antigen is unknown. The CDR3 is made up of 15 amino acids. Per germline, CDR1 MNHEY and CDR2 SMNVEV (reference sequence). V shed 6 bases and J shed 6 bases, with 18 bases lying between them. These data come from a study of T-cell reconstitution after alpha-beta-depleted transplantation in children. Broader study findings: Roughly two months post-transplant, alpha-beta T cells reportedly originated from several hundred graft clones that had expanded.

Preparation of the TCRbeta library involved a method that used unique molecular identifiers. TCRdb ran MiXCR on the PCR reads and lists one entry per CDR3 protein. The repertoire holds hundreds of thousands of distinct CDR3 sequences, more than 20% seen once, with roughly 5% in the top ten. This receptor was taken from a female patient under 10 years old who had a stem cell transplant for congenital amegakaryocytic thrombocytopenia, so the T cells may come from the graft donor. This specimen consisted of PBMCs, mostly from graft donor cells, obtained 360 days after TCRalphabeta/CD19-depleted stem cell transplant. V is TRBV27 and J is TRBJ1-5; perhaps TRBD1 as D (5 bases). CDR3 region: CASSPYGGGGQPQHF. CDR3 coding DNA: TGTGCCAGCAGCCCTTATGGGGGTGGGGGTCAGCCCCAGCATTTT.